This T cell receptor (beta chain) was retrieved from a study of T cell repertoires in cytomegalovirus infection. Study-level background: An indication of both CMV infection and matching HLA type came from public TCR beta signatures.

This CDR3 region has 16 residues. V was clipped by 3 bases and J by 8 bases, with 22 bases between them. Germline V gives CDR1 SGHTA, CDR2 FQGNSA. Using its own MiXCR run on the reads, TCRdb lists one record per CDR3 protein. The data show about 190,000 distinct CDR3 sequences, with more than 9% seen just once and about 4.6% held by the top ten. Whole-study findings and limits: There were HLA-C-restricted CMV-specific TCR beta clonotypes dominating the ex vivo response. Accumulated public TCR beta family frequency recognized individuals carrying CMV together with the relevant HLA.

This clonotype was seen ten or more times. Antigen specificity is unknown. This TCR was recovered from a human donor in good health (CMV status not recorded). Some clones in this sample may be carry-over from other donors' samples. The chain joins TRBV7-2 to TRBJ1-1; D is unresolved. The sequenced sample was PBMCs. CDR3 residues: CASSLPNSRSTFEAFF. In DNA, the CDR3 is TGTGCCAGCAGCTTGCCGAACTCCCGCTCCACGTTCGAAGCTTTCTTT.